What follows describes a single T cell receptor beta chain. Its antigen is as yet unknown. These data come from a study of T cells in Graves' hyperthyroidism and ophthalmopathy. General observations from the study: Before onset, by a median of approximately 6.8 months, the model predicted ophthalmopathy.

This CDR3 contains 20 residues. Germline CDR1 LNHDA, CDR2 SQIVND (reference sequence). Trimming cost V 4 bases and J 2 bases; bases outside gene matches: 14. It was considered stable Graves' hyperthyroidism when ophthalmopathy did not progress within 18 months. Patients aged 18 to 65 had newly diagnosed hyperthyroidism of under 2 months' duration. Patients showing uncontrolled infection, other autoimmune disease, pregnancy or lactation were ineligible. The CDR3 regions of TCR beta were amplified from RNA transcripts. A first-round RT-PCR of the TCR CDR3 used the HTBI primer set. Each CDR3 protein is one row after TCRdb ran MiXCR on the multiplex PCR reads. The data contain about 380,000 distinct CDR3 sequences, approximately 13% of them seen just once; the ten biggest clones take up about 11%.

This TCR was recovered from a woman in her sixties with Graves' hyperthyroidism. This rearrangement joins TRBV19 to TRBJ2-1; the match to TRBD2 covers 13 bases. Sequencing used blood. The CDR3 region has the DNA TGTGCCAGTAGTACTGGGACTAGCGGGACGAGGAGGGGCACCTACAATGAGCAGTTCTTC. This sequence encodes CASSTGTSGTRRGTYNEQFF.